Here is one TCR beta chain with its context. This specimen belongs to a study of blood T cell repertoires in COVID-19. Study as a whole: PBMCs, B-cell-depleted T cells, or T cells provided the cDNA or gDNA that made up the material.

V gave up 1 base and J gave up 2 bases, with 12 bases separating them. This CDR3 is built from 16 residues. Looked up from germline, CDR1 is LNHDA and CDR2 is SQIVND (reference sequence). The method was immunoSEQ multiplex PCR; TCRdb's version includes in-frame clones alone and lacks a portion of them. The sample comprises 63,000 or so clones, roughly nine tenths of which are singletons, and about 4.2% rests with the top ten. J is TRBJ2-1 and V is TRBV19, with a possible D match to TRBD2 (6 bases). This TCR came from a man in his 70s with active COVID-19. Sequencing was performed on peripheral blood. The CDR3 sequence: CASSIAATSTYNEQFF. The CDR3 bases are TGTGCCAGTAGTATAGCGGCGACTAGTACCTACAATGAGCAGTTCTTC.